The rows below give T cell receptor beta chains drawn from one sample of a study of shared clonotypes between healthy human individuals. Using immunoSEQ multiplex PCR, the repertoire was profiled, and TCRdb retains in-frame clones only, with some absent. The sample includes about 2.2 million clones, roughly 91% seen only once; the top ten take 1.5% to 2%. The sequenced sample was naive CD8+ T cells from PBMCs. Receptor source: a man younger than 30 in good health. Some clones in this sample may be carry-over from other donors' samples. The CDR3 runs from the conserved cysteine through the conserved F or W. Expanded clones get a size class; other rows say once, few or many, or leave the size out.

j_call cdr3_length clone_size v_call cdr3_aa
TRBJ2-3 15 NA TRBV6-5 CASRWTSGGVDTQYF
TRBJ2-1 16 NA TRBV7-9 CASRRPGTGTYNEQFF
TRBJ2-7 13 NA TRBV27 CASSMGQGYEQYF
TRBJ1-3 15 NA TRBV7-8 CASSLARGSGNTIYF
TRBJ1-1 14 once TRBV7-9 CASTTTGLNTEAFF
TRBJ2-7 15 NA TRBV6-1 CASRASGQGGYEQYF
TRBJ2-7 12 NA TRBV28 CASGGWDLGQYF
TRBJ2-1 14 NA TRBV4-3 CASSQGLSGHEQFF
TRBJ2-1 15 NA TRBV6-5 CASSPLAGGNNEQFF
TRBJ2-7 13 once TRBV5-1 CASWDTSPYEQYF
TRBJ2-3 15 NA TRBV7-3 CASSIGLRPTDTQYF
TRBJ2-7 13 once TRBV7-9 CASSHGRSYEQYF
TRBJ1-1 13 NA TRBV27 CASRVGFNTEAFF
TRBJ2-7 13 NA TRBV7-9 CASSLHSSYEQYF
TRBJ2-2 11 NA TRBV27 CASGTSGELFF
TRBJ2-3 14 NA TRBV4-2 CASSQDGPSDTQYF
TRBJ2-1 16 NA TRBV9 CASSVGGRSLYNEQFF
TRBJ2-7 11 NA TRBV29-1 CSVLDRVEQYF
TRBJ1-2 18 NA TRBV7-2 CASSPGRHRTASNYGYTF
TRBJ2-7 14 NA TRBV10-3 CAISESIGGSEQYF
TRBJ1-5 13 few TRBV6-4 CASSEDGDQPQHF
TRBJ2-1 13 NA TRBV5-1 CASGLGSYNEQFF
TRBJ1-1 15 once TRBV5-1 CASSLGQGRDTEAFF
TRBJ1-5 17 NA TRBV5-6 CASSRDRAEASNQPQHF
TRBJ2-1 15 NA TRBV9 CASSVAGQVYNEQFF
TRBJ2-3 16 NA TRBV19 CASSPRRGASTDTQYF
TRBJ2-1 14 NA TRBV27 CASSYRTSLDEQFF
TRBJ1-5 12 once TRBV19 CASIPPDQPQHF
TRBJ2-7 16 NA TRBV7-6 CASSLPVGGKDYEQYF
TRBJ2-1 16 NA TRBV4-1 CASSQGLLGSLNEQFF
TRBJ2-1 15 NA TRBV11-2 CASRSSGSSYNEQFF
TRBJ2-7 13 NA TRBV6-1 CASSEGSTYEQYF
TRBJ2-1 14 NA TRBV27 CASSLTGTYNEQFF
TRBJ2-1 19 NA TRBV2 CAIPEGTRESPVTYNEQFF
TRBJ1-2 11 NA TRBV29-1 CSVVGDHGYTF
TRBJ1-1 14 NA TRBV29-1 CSAHGQGRDTEAFF
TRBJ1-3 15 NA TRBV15 CATSSDRAAGNTIYF
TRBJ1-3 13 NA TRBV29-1 CSVVLDSGNTIYF
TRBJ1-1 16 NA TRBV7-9 CASSLPRATMNTEAFF
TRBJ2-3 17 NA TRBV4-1 CASEPGERTPLRDTQYF
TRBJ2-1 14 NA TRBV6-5 CASSYGGEVYEQFF
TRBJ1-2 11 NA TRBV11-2 CATTDLYGYTF
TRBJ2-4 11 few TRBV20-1 CSARPASIQYF
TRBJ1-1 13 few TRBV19 CASSGYAGAEAFF
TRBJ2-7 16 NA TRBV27 CASSLSPGQGLSEQYF
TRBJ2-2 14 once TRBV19 CASSMWQPTGELFF
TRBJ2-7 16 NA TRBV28 CASSAHRARGRYEQYF
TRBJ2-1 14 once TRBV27 CASSVGVVYNEQFF